This TCR beta chain was profiled in a study of beta chain features in type 1 diabetes. The table lists this clone with a few counts. The V and J ends lost 5 bases and 6 bases respectively, with 16 bases between them. CDR3 length: 14 amino acids. Germline V CDR1 and CDR2: SNHLY, FYNNEI. Expressed TCRB transcripts got sequenced, as all isolated RNA was reverse transcribed. Data came from immunoSEQ multiplex PCR; TCRdb stores just in-frame clones and leaves some out. The sample shows about 370,000 clones, roughly 16% of them seen only once. The sequence derives from a woman younger than 30 in good health. The specimen was naive CD4+ T cells from blood. This chain joins TRBV2 and TRBJ1-1; D might be TRBD1 (6 bases). CDR3 loop: CASSQIGQTAEAFF. Written as DNA, the CDR3 is TGTGCCAGCAGTCAAATCGGACAGACAGCTGAAGCTTTCTTT. The whole variable domain, remainder taken from reference TRBV2 and TRBJ1-1, is EPEVTQTPSHQVTQMGQEVILRCVPISNHLYFYWYRQILGQKVEFLVSFYNNEISEKSEIFDDQFSVERPDGSNFTLKIRSTKLEDSAMYFCASSQIGQTAEAFFGQGTRLTVV.